This T cell receptor (beta chain) is from a study of T cells expressing NK-cell markers. Across the study: Sorted CD3+CD56-NKG2C+, CD3+CD56+NKG2C+ and CD3+CD56+NKG2C- T cells supplied the TCR beta repertoires.

Findings of the study overall: A few donors' CD3+CD56-NKG2C+ cells were dominated by the same clonotypes.

The authors made TCR beta cDNA libraries by 5'RACE template switching. This switching added a universal primer site and UMIs. After re-calling the 5' RACE reads, TCRdb lists one entry per CDR3 protein, DNA absent. The specimen's table records over 150,000 distinct CDR3 sequences. Worth noting for this clonotype: The antigen is undetermined.

The germline V gene has CDR1 LNHDA and CDR2 SQIVND (reference sequence). The CDR3 loop spans 14 amino acids. Material: blood T cells: a sorted CD56 or NKG2C T cell subset, CD4+ or CD8+ T cells, or bulk PBMC T cells (not recorded which). The sequence was obtained from a man aged 18 to 70 in good health. V usage is TRBV19 and J usage is TRBJ2-1. CDR3 sequence reads: CASSLPDSYNEQFF.